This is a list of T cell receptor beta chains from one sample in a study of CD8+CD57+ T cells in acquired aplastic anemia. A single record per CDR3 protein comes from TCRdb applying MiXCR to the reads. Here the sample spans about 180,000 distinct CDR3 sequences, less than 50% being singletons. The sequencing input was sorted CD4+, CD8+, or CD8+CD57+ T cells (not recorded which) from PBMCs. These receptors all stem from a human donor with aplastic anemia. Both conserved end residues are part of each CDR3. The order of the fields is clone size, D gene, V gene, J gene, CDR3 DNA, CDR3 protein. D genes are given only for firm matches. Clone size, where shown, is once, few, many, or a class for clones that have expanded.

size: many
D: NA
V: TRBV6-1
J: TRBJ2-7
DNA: TGTGCCAGCAGGCGGGACGACGCTAACTACGAGCAGTACTTC
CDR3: CASRRDDANYEQYF

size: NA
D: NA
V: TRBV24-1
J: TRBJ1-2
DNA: TGTGCCACCAGTGACGGACCCATAGGCTACACCTTC
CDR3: CATSDGPIGYTF

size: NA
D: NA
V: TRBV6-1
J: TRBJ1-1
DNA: TGTGCCAGCAGTGAAAATGGGCGGGCCTGGGAGATTTGGAACACTGAAGCTTTCTTT
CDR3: CASSENGRAWEIWNTEAFF

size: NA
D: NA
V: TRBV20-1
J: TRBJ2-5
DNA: TGCAGTGCTAGCGAGGGGGGGATGGAGACCCAGTACTTC
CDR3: CSASEGGMETQYF

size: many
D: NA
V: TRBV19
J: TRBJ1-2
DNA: TGTGCCAGTAGGTACGATCGCCCCAACTATGGCTACACCTTC
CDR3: CASRYDRPNYGYTF

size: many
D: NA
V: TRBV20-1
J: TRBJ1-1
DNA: TGCAGTGCTAGACCCAGAATGAACACTGAAGCTTTCTTT
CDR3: CSARPRMNTEAFF

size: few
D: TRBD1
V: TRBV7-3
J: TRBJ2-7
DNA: TGTGCCAGCAGCTTAAGGGACAGGGACGAGCAGTACTTC
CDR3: CASSLRDRDEQYF

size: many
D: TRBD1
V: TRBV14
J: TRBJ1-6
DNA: TGTGCCAGCAGCCCCCGGACAGGGTACAATTCACCCCTCCACTTT
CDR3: CASSPRTGYNSPLHF

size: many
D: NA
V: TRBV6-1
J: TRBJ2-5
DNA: TGTGCCAGCAGGGTTCGAGAGACCCAGTACTTC
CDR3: CASRVRETQYF

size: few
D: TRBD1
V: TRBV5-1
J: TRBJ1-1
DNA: TGCGCCAGCAGCTGGGGACAGACGAACACTGAAGCTTTCTTT
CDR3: CASSWGQTNTEAFF

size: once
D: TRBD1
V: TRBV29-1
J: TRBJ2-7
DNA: TGCAGCGTTAGGGGGCCTTACGAGCAGTACTTC
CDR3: CSVRGPYEQYF

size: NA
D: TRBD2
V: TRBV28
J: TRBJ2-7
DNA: TGTGCCAGCAGGGGGACTAGCGGATTTTACGAGCAGTACTTC
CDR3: CASRGTSGFYEQYF

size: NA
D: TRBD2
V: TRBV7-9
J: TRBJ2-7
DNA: TGTGCCAGCGGGTCGGGAGGCTCCTACGAGCAGTACTTC
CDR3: CASGSGGSYEQYF

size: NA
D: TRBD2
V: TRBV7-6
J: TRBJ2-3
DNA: TGTGCCAGCAGCTTAGAGAGAGCGGGGGGCGCGGATACGCAGTATTTT
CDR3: CASSLERAGGADTQYF

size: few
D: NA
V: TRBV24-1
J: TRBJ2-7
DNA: TGTGCCACCAGTGGCCTCGAGTCTTCGTCTGGGCAGTACTTC
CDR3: CATSGLESSSGQYF

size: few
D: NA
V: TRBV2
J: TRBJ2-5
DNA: TGTGCCAGCAGTGCGAGGGCTGGGGAGACCCAGTACTTC
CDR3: CASSARAGETQYF

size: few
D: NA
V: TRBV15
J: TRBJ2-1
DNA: TGTGCCACCAGAGGAGTGCATGAGCAGTTCTTC
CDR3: CATRGVHEQFF

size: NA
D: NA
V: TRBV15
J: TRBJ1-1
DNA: TGTGCCACCAGCTCTCGCTACGAGGTAGATCCGAACACTGAAGCTTTCTTT
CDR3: CATSSRYEVDPNTEAFF

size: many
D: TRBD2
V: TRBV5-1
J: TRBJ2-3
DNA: TGCGCCAGCATGATTAGCGGGAGGGGAACAGATACGCAGTATTTT
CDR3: CASMISGRGTDTQYF

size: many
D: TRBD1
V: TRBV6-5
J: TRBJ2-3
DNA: TGTGCCAGCAGTTACGGGACAGGGGTCACAGATACGCAGTATTTT
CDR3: CASSYGTGVTDTQYF

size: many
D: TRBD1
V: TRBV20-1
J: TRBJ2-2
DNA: TGCAGTGCTATGGACAGGAGGATCGCGAACACCGGGGAGCTGTTTTTT
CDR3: CSAMDRRIANTGELFF

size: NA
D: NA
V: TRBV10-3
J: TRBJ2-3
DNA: TGTGCCACCGGTCTTGCAGGGGGCACAGATACGCAGTATTTT
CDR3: CATGLAGGTDTQYF

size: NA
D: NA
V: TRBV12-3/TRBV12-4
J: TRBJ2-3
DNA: TGTGTCAGCAGATTGACCTTGGCCACAGATACGCAGTATTTT
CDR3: CVSRLTLATDTQYF

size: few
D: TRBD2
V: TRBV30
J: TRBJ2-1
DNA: TGTGCCTGGAAGCGGGAGAGAAATGAGCAGTTCTTC
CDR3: CAWKRERNEQFF

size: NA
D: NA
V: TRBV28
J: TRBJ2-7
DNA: TGTGCCAGCAATCTAGGAGGGGGATCCTACGAGCAGTACTTC
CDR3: CASNLGGGSYEQYF

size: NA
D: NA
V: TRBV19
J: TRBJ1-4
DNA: TGTGCCAGTAGTCCCCAGGTCGGGGATGAAAAACTGTTTTTT
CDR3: CASSPQVGDEKLFF

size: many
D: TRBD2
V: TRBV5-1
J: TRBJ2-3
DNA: TGCGCCAGCAGCGAGGGAGGACTAGCGAACCCTAAGGATACGCAGTATTTT
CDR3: CASSEGGLANPKDTQYF

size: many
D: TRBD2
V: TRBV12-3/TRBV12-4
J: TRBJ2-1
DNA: TGTGCCAGCAAGGCGGGGGATCCCGAGTTCTTC
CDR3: CASKAGDPEFF

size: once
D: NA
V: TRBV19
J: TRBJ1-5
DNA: TGTGCCAGTAGTCTCGGGACGCCCTGGGATCAGCCCCAGCATTTT
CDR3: CASSLGTPWDQPQHF

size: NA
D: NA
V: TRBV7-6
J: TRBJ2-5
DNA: TGTGCCAGCAGCTTACCAGGGTCCACTAAGACCCAGTACTTC
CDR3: CASSLPGSTKTQYF

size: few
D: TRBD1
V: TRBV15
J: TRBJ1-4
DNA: TGTGCCACCACAACCAGGGGGAACCGAAATGAAAAACTGTTTTTT
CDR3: CATTTRGNRNEKLFF

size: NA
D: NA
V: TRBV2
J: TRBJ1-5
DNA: TGTGCCAGCAGTAGGCGACAGGGCAATCAGCCCCAGCATTTT
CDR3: CASSRRQGNQPQHF

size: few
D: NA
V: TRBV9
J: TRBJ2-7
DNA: TGTGCCAGCAGCGTTGGGTCAGGGGATTCGGACGAGCAGTACTTC
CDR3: CASSVGSGDSDEQYF

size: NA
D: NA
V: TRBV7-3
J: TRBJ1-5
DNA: TGTGCCAGCAGTTCGTGGGACAATCAGCCCCAGCATTTT
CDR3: CASSSWDNQPQHF

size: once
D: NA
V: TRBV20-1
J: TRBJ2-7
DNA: TGCAGTGCCGACCGCATGGGGGACGGGGCCTACGAGCAGTACTTC
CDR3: CSADRMGDGAYEQYF

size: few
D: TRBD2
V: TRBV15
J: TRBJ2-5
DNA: TGTGCCACCGGCCCGGGGGGGTACCAAGAGACCCAGTACTTC
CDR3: CATGPGGYQETQYF

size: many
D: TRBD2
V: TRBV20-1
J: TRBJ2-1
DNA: TGCAGTGCTAGCCCTAGCGGGCTTTACAATGAGCAGTTCTTC
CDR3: CSASPSGLYNEQFF

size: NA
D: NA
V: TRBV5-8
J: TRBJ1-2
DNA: TGTGCCAGCAGCTTGGCGGCTCTGTTTGGGGACGGCTACACCTTC
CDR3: CASSLAALFGDGYTF

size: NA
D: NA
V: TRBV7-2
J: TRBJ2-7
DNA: TGTGCCAGCAGTTCCCTAGCGAAGTTCCCCTACGAGCAGTACTTC
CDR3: CASSSLAKFPYEQYF

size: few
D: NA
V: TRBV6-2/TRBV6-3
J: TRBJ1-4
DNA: TGTGCCAGCAGAAAACCGCAAAATGAAAAACTGTTTTTT
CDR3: CASRKPQNEKLFF

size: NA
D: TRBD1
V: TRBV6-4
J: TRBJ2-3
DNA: TGTGCCAGCTCGCCCGACAGGGGGGGTTCAGATACGCAGTATTTT
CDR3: CASSPDRGGSDTQYF

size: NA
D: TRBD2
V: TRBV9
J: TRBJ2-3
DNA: TGTGCCAGCAGCGTAAGCGGGGGAACGCAGTATTTT
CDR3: CASSVSGGTQYF

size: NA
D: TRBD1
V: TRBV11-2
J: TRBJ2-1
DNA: TGTGCCAGCAGCCCCCGACAGGGGCAAGACAATGAGCAGTTCTTC
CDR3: CASSPRQGQDNEQFF

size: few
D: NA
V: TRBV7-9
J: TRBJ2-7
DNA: TGTGCCAGCAGCTCCCGGGATTACGAGCAGTACTTC
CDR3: CASSSRDYEQYF

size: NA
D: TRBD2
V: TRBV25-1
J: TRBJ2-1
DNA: TGTGCCAGCGGAGGGACTAGCGGGGCTGGCAATGAGCAGTTCTTC
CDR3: CASGGTSGAGNEQFF

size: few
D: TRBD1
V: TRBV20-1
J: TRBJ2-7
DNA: TGCAGTGCTAGGGGGGACAGTGCCTCCTGGGAGCAGTACTTC
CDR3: CSARGDSASWEQYF

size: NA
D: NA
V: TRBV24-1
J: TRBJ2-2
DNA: TGTGCCACCTCACAGGGTTTTGACACCGGGGAGCTGTTTTTT
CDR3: CATSQGFDTGELFF

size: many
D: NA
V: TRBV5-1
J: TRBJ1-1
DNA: TGCGCCAGCAGCTTCACGGCAGGGGACACTGAAGCTTTCTTT
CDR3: CASSFTAGDTEAFF

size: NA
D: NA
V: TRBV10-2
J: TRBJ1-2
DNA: TGCGCCAGCAGTGACTCTATCGCCCTTAACTATGGCTACACCTTC
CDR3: CASSDSIALNYGYTF